This T cell receptor (beta chain) was recorded in a study of blood T cells in healthy people across ages. Study results and limitations: The study found TCR beta diversity correlated strongly with naive T cell percentage.

This CDR3 comprises 16 residues. V lost 3 bases and J 6 bases, leaving 17 bases between the germline ends. Looked up from germline, CDR1 is LGHNA and CDR2 is YSLEER. This clonotype was picked up a small number of times. Antigen: not known. PBMCs were isolated at a quantity of at least 6 million per sample. A sample-barcoded 5' primer and a J-beta primer mix were used in a second PCR of roughly 7 to 11 cycles. TCRdb re-called the 5' RACE reads with MiXCR, one entry per CDR3 protein. This table holds some 800,000 distinct CDR3 sequences, 20% to 25% found once. This sample also belongs to another study, concerning T cells of mothers and their children. That source adds: Overlap in related mother-child pairs always slightly exceeded unrelated pairs, never significantly.

Sequenced sample: blood. This clonotype was sampled from a boy between 5 and 17 years old in good health. The genes are TRBV4-3 and TRBJ2-2; D unclear. The CDR3 bases are TGCGCCAGCAGCCACGAACCGGGTAACGTTGCCGGGGAGCTGTTTTTT. Protein sequence: CASSHEPGNVAGELFF.